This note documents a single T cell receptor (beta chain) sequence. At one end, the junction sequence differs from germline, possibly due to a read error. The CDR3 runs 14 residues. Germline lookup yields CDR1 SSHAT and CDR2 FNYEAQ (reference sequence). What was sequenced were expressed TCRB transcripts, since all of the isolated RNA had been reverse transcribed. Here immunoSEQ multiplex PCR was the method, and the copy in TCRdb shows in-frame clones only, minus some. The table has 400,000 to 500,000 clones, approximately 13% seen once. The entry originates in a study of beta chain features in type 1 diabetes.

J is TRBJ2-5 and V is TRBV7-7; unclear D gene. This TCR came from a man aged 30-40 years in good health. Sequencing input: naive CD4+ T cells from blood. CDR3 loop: CASSLSWVSETQYF. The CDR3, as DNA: TGTGCTAGCAGCTTAAGTTGGGTTTCAGAGACCCAGTACTTC.